This paragraph covers one TCR beta chain sequence. Its cognate antigen has yet to be identified. Base qualities are not recorded, but no much larger clone differs from it by a single base. Libraries were made using 5' RACE. Sequencing was carried out with an Illumina HiSeq 2500. A second PCR of about 6 to 11 cycles was performed with a sample-barcoded 5' primer and a J-beta primer mix. A template-switch 5' adaptor carrying 12 random nucleotides introduced a unique molecular identifier onto each TCR beta cDNA molecule. Each sample yielded at least 3 million CDR3-containing paired-end reads. The Mint cDNA synthesis kit, primed by a TRBC-specific oligonucleotide, was used to synthesize first-strand cDNA from all RNA. Following uracil-DNA glycosylase treatment, a first 18-cycle PCR with universal primers M1SS and BC2_uni_R was performed on all cDNA. As for how the authors treated the data: For normalization, 1 million high-quality reads, each with a distinct molecular identifier, were randomly selected from each sample. Instead of being binned into consensus sequences, reads with shared molecular identifiers were discarded. MiTCR, set to a Q25 quality threshold and the strictest error-elimination algorithm, was used for CDR3 identification, clonotype clustering and error correction. A nonparametric unseen species model with Euler transformation was used to estimate lower-bound total TCR beta diversity. TCRdb redid the processing of the public reads, applying fastp at Q25 and MiXCR, and retained in-frame beta chains. Every distinct CDR3 protein forms one entry, paired with its most common genes and DNA. Here the V and J calls rest on TCRdb's processing, not on the authors' analysis. Within this sample are roughly 800,000 distinct CDR3 sequences, with about 37% of them counted one time only. The biggest ten clones account for 13% of the sample.

The data stem from a study of blood T cells in healthy people across ages (dated by TCRdb to about 2015). Background for the entire study: In model experiments, roughly one uniquely barcoded TCR beta cDNA molecule per two T cells was captured by template switching. Using deep sequencing normalized with unique cDNA molecular identifiers, the study measured how TCR beta repertoire diversity changes with age. Donors were grouped into four age groups: young (average approximately 15 years), middle-aged (over 35), aged (approximately 67) and long-lived (less than 85). To avoid experimental bias, donors of different ages were spread randomly across the sequencing lanes. For two donors (one aged 18 to 29 and one aged 80 or older), the study analyzed two additional independent replicas of 1 million unique cDNA reads from the same blood draw.

Points the paper makes about the study in general: Because profiling used bulk unsorted PBMCs, naive and antigen-experienced compartments could not be compared conclusively. The percentage of naive T cells measured by flow cytometry correlated strongly with observed TCR beta diversity. Observed TCR beta diversity per million T cells fell roughly linearly with age, and a significant reduction was already apparent by age roughly 40. Because the CMV infection status of the donors was unknown, age-related changes in expanded clonotypes may potentially have been confounded. Compared with the aged group, the long-lived group had more naive CD4+ T cells, fewer expanded clones and increased TCR diversity, a pattern suggesting age selection. Estimates of total diversity from one million sequenced T cells were regarded as lower bounds and underestimates.

The donors were roughly 38 Caucasian individuals from Russia, aged roughly 6 to 100 years, who were systemically healthy. Around 9.8 milliliters of peripheral blood were collected from each donor into EDTA-treated Vacutainer tubes. Ficoll-Paque density-gradient centrifugation was used to isolate PBMCs, with at least 7 million per sample. Trizol reagent was used to extract total RNA from the PBMCs, yielding at least 6 micrograms per sample. For every donor, flow cytometry on a PBMC aliquot measured the percentage of naive CD45RAhigh/CD27high T cells. The specimen sequenced was blood. The TCR comes from a man between 18 and 35 years old in good health.

Here the CDR3 is given as CASSSTGGGVNEQYF. The DNA is TGTGCCAGCAGCTCCACAGGCGGGGGTGTCAATGAGCAGTACTTC. The V and J segments used are TRBV7-9 and TRBJ2-5, and TRBD2 aligns with 7 junction nucleotides. CDR1 and CDR2, per the germline V gene (reference sequence), are SEHNR and FQNEAQ. The germline V end is reduced by 4 bases and the J end by 11 bases; junction bases left unmatched: 16. From the cysteine through the phenylalanine, the CDR3 covers 15 amino acids. CDR3 DNA only is kept here, 45 bases in frame from base 1.